This TCR beta chain was captured by sequencing in a study of T cells in tuberculosis. Overall study context: CD1B tetramers identified T cells specific for mycobacterial lipid GMM. Overall study findings and caveats: GMM-specific TCRs were nearer to active tuberculosis alpha repertoires, suggesting expansion.

Profiled with immunoSEQ multiplex PCR; TCRdb holds only in-frame clones, not every one. The sample consists of about 40,000 clones, approximately 94% of them appearing once. With regard to this clone: As yet, its antigen is unknown.

At study entry, adolescents had tuberculin skin tests and IGRA screening. Unsorted cryopreserved PBMC were sequenced, averaging around 100,000 T cells per clinical donor. From germline, CDR1 is MNHNS and CDR2 SASEGT. This CDR3 spans 14 amino acids. J was trimmed by 10 bases and V by 11 bases; bases with no gene match: 14. Input material: PBMCs. This chain joins TRBV6-1 and TRBJ1-6; 7 nucleotides line up with TRBD1. The TCR originated in a donor under 30 with latent tuberculosis or without tuberculosis infection. Some clones in this sample may be carry-over from other donors' samples. CDR3 in amino acids: CAGRYRGPGSPLHF. The CDR3 region has the DNA TGTGCCGGTCGTTACAGGGGCCCTGGGTCACCCCTCCACTTT.